This is a list of T cell receptor beta chains from one sample in a study of T cells in Graves' hyperthyroidism and ophthalmopathy. TCRdb reprocessed the multiplex PCR reads with MiXCR, giving one entry per CDR3 protein. In the table there are roughly 570,000 distinct CDR3 sequences, about a sixth of which are singletons. The sample consisted of blood. The receptor set was obtained from a woman aged 25-40 years with Graves' hyperthyroidism. Each CDR3 is given without its conserved first and last residue.

J gene,CDR3 length,V gene,CDR3 protein
TRBJ2-2,12,TRBV7-3,ASSLRPEAGELF
TRBJ1-1,11,TRBV10-3,AISRGALTEAF
TRBJ2-1,14,TRBV13,ASSPPGPTQYNEQF
TRBJ1-1,11,TRBV6-1,ASVPGQRTEAF
TRBJ1-2,14,TRBV28,ASRQRQASINYGYT
TRBJ1-1,12,TRBV7-3,ASSPSHGNTEAF
TRBJ2-3,13,TRBV20-1,SARVGSASTDTQY
TRBJ2-7,14,TRBV18,ASSPPVEGPRGEQY
TRBJ2-1,12,TRBV27,ASSLLAEYNEQF
TRBJ1-1,10,TRBV27,ASSPGTVEAF
TRBJ1-1,12,TRBV5-1,ASSGTGRGTEAF
TRBJ2-7,13,TRBV13,ASSLNGGGFHEQY
TRBJ2-7,13,TRBV7-2,ASTPPGLQAYEQY
TRBJ2-5,14,TRBV5-6,VSSLTTYSPQETQY
TRBJ2-2,14,TRBV18,ASSPYGQRNTGELF
TRBJ2-1,12,TRBV30,AWSSVAGNNEQF
TRBJ2-2,16,TRBV6-5,ASSYSKLRSAGTGELF
TRBJ1-5,11,TRBV20-1,SARELMNQPQH
TRBJ2-7,13,TRBV14,ASSQEAGGPYEQY